This T cell receptor (beta chain) was sequenced during a study of OX40 agonist ivuxolimab in advanced cancers. As for the study in general: Head and neck, renal cell, melanoma or hepatocellular carcinoma were the cancers that dose-escalation patients had. Prior checkpoint blockade (anti-PD-1, anti-PD-L1 or anti-CTLA-4) was permitted; about 40% had it. Findings and limits, study-wide: Patients who responded partially at 0.1-3.0 mg/kg showed clonal expansion ranking among the lowest. Expanded clones belonging to CD8+ T cells outnumbered, on average, those of CD4+.

Produced via immunoSEQ multiplex PCR; TCRdb's table is partial and in-frame only. The sample records about 94,000 clones, 80% to 90% being singletons. This clone was recorded once. What it recognizes is unknown. The junction had 14 bases not matched to a gene; V was cut back by 7 bases and J by 6 bases. Per germline, CDR1 SGHAT and CDR2 FQNNGV. The CDR3 has 17 amino acids. The clonotype originates from an adult with an advanced solid tumor such as melanoma, head and neck, liver or kidney cancer. The chain employs TRBV11-2 and TRBJ2-1; 11 bases align to TRBD2. The sequences come from CD4+ or CD8+ T cells sorted from blood, collected in a trial of the OX40 agonist ivuxolimab. DNA of the CDR3: TGTGCCAGCAACATAAGCCCGGGACTAGCGGTTCCCAATGAGCAGTTCTTC. Amino acid sequence: CASNISPGLAVPNEQFF.